The rows below give T cell receptor beta chains drawn from one sample of a study of cytomegalovirus exposure and HLA in healthy donors. Some clones are missing from TCRdb's copy, which holds only in-frame ones; the method was immunoSEQ multiplex PCR. The sample yields roughly 120,000 clones, 75% seen once. The sequencing input was PBMCs. Source of these receptors: a woman aged 40 to 50 in good health and CMV-seropositive. Each CDR3 is given with its conserved first and last residue. Fields, in order: V gene, D gene, J gene, CDR3 length, clone size, CDR3 protein, CDR3 DNA. A D gene is named only where the DNA matches it firmly. Some rows mark clone size as missing; the rest say once, few, many or name a class of expanded clone.

v_call: TRBV5-1; d_call: -; j_call: TRBJ1-5; cdr3_length: 17; clone_size: -; cdr3_aa: CASRLGLGGGRNQPQHF; cdr3_nt: TGCGCCAGCAGATTGGGTTTGGGGGGGGGACGCAATCAGCCCCAGCATTTT
v_call: TRBV28; d_call: TRBD1; j_call: TRBJ2-3; cdr3_length: 16; clone_size: -; cdr3_aa: CASSRGTDLSTDTQYF; cdr3_nt: TGTGCCAGCAGTCGAGGGACAGACCTATCCACAGATACGCAGTATTTT
v_call: TRBV6-5; d_call: TRBD2; j_call: TRBJ2-1; cdr3_length: 15; clone_size: -; cdr3_aa: CASSYWASGSNEQFF; cdr3_nt: TGTGCCAGCAGTTACTGGGCTAGCGGGAGTAATGAGCAGTTCTTC
v_call: TRBV20-1; d_call: -; j_call: TRBJ1-2; cdr3_length: 11; clone_size: -; cdr3_aa: CVLEGNYGYTF; cdr3_nt: TGCGTATTGGAGGGTAACTATGGCTACACCTTC
v_call: TRBV5-4; d_call: TRBD2; j_call: TRBJ2-3; cdr3_length: 16; clone_size: -; cdr3_aa: CASSVGLAGVPDTQYF; cdr3_nt: TGTGCCAGCAGCGTGGGACTAGCGGGAGTTCCAGATACGCAGTATTTT
v_call: TRBV27; d_call: TRBD2; j_call: TRBJ2-7; cdr3_length: 14; clone_size: few; cdr3_aa: CASSSGTSGVEQYF; cdr3_nt: TGTGCCAGCAGCTCCGGGACTAGCGGAGTCGAGCAGTACTTC
v_call: TRBV9; d_call: TRBD1; j_call: TRBJ2-2; cdr3_length: 18; clone_size: -; cdr3_aa: CASSVVGTGTLGAGELFF; cdr3_nt: TGTGCCAGCAGCGTAGTGGGGACAGGGACCTTAGGAGCCGGGGAGCTGTTTTTT
v_call: TRBV7-8; d_call: TRBD1; j_call: TRBJ1-4; cdr3_length: 15; clone_size: -; cdr3_aa: CASSLDRTRSEKLFF; cdr3_nt: TGTGCCAGCAGCTTGGACAGGACAAGGTCGGAAAAACTGTTTTTT
v_call: TRBV6-5; d_call: -; j_call: TRBJ2-3; cdr3_length: 13; clone_size: -; cdr3_aa: CASSALGTDTQYF; cdr3_nt: TGTGCCAGCAGTGCACTGGGCACAGATACGCAGTATTTT
v_call: TRBV5-1; d_call: TRBD2; j_call: TRBJ2-1; cdr3_length: 16; clone_size: -; cdr3_aa: CASSFLAGPGGNEQFF; cdr3_nt: TGCGCCAGCAGCTTCTTGGCGGGACCGGGAGGGAATGAGCAGTTCTTC
v_call: TRBV14; d_call: TRBD2; j_call: TRBJ2-3; cdr3_length: 14; clone_size: -; cdr3_aa: CASSQLAGGDTQYF; cdr3_nt: TGTGCCAGCAGCCAACTAGCGGGGGGAGATACGCAGTATTTT
v_call: TRBV19; d_call: TRBD1; j_call: TRBJ1-2; cdr3_length: 16; clone_size: -; cdr3_aa: CASTERTGTAFYGYTF; cdr3_nt: TGTGCCAGTACCGAGAGAACCGGGACAGCTTTCTATGGCTACACCTTC
v_call: TRBV2; d_call: TRBD2; j_call: TRBJ2-3; cdr3_length: 17; clone_size: -; cdr3_aa: CASRPGLATGGTDTQYF; cdr3_nt: TGTGCCAGCAGACCGGGACTAGCGACAGGCGGCACAGATACGCAGTATTTT
v_call: TRBV29-1; d_call: TRBD1; j_call: TRBJ2-7; cdr3_length: 14; clone_size: -; cdr3_aa: CSVSVGTVYTEQYF; cdr3_nt: TGCAGCGTCAGTGTCGGGACAGTGTATACCGAGCAGTACTTC
v_call: TRBV18; d_call: -; j_call: TRBJ2-6; cdr3_length: 19; clone_size: -; cdr3_aa: CASSPSPTGPVSGANVLTF; cdr3_nt: TGTGCCAGCTCACCATCTCCGACAGGACCAGTCTCTGGGGCCAACGTCCTGACTTTC
v_call: TRBV6-1; d_call: TRBD2; j_call: TRBJ2-7; cdr3_length: 15; clone_size: -; cdr3_aa: CASSPQTSGFHEQYF; cdr3_nt: TGTGCCAGCAGTCCTCAGACTAGCGGGTTCCACGAGCAGTACTTC
v_call: TRBV19; d_call: -; j_call: TRBJ1-2; cdr3_length: 15; clone_size: -; cdr3_aa: CASTTTGRPNYGYTF; cdr3_nt: TGTGCCAGTACCACCACGGGAAGGCCGAACTATGGCTACACCTTC
v_call: TRBV14; d_call: -; j_call: TRBJ2-1; cdr3_length: 13; clone_size: -; cdr3_aa: CASSQDLGVRQFF; cdr3_nt: TGTGCCAGCAGCCAAGATCTAGGTGTCAGGCAGTTCTTC
v_call: TRBV7-7; d_call: TRBD2; j_call: TRBJ2-5; cdr3_length: 15; clone_size: few; cdr3_aa: CASSRTSGGRETQYF; cdr3_nt: TGTGCCAGCAGCCGGACTAGCGGGGGCAGAGAGACCCAGTACTTC
v_call: TRBV30; d_call: -; j_call: TRBJ2-7; cdr3_length: 13; clone_size: -; cdr3_aa: CAWSVSTDYEQYF; cdr3_nt: TGTGCCTGGAGTGTCTCCACGGACTACGAGCAGTACTTC
v_call: TRBV28; d_call: -; j_call: TRBJ1-2; cdr3_length: 13; clone_size: -; cdr3_aa: CASSPRGGSGYTF; cdr3_nt: TGTGCCAGCAGCCCGAGGGGGGGGTCTGGCTACACCTTC
v_call: TRBV7-9; d_call: TRBD1; j_call: TRBJ2-7; cdr3_length: 16; clone_size: -; cdr3_aa: CASSRTPGQGVYEQYF; cdr3_nt: TGTGCCAGCAGCCGAACCCCCGGACAGGGTGTCTACGAGCAGTACTTC
v_call: TRBV10-3; d_call: TRBD2; j_call: TRBJ2-2; cdr3_length: 17; clone_size: -; cdr3_aa: CAISESKSTSGPGELFF; cdr3_nt: TGTGCCATCAGTGAGTCGAAATCAACTAGCGGGCCCGGGGAGCTGTTTTTT
v_call: TRBV5-1; d_call: TRBD1; j_call: TRBJ2-2; cdr3_length: 17; clone_size: -; cdr3_aa: CASSPEPRTGGTGELFF; cdr3_nt: TGCGCCAGCAGCCCCGAACCCCGGACAGGGGGCACCGGGGAGCTGTTTTTT
v_call: TRBV10-3; d_call: -; j_call: TRBJ2-7; cdr3_length: 13; clone_size: -; cdr3_aa: CAVRQATLYEQYF; cdr3_nt: TGTGCCGTCCGACAGGCAACTCTCTACGAGCAGTACTTC
v_call: TRBV7-2; d_call: -; j_call: TRBJ2-3; cdr3_length: 11; clone_size: -; cdr3_aa: CASNPLDTQYF; cdr3_nt: TGTGCCAGCAATCCCCTAGATACGCAGTATTTT
v_call: TRBV9; d_call: -; j_call: TRBJ1-5; cdr3_length: 14; clone_size: -; cdr3_aa: CASSSGTGNQPQHF; cdr3_nt: TGTGCCAGCAGCTCCGGTACGGGGAATCAGCCCCAGCATTTT
v_call: TRBV5-6; d_call: -; j_call: TRBJ2-7; cdr3_length: 15; clone_size: -; cdr3_aa: CASSFSGTPSYEQYF; cdr3_nt: TGTGCCAGCAGCTTTTCCGGGACTCCTTCCTACGAGCAGTACTTC
v_call: TRBV9; d_call: -; j_call: TRBJ2-7; cdr3_length: 14; clone_size: -; cdr3_aa: CASSVEADTYEQYF; cdr3_nt: TGTGCCAGCAGCGTCGAGGCAGATACCTACGAGCAGTACTTC
v_call: TRBV4-1; d_call: TRBD1; j_call: TRBJ1-2; cdr3_length: 16; clone_size: -; cdr3_aa: CASSRGRDRAQHGYTF; cdr3_nt: TGCGCCAGCAGCCGCGGCCGGGACAGGGCTCAACACGGCTACACCTTC
v_call: TRBV2; d_call: -; j_call: TRBJ1-4; cdr3_length: 15; clone_size: -; cdr3_aa: CASSRDTGRNEKLFF; cdr3_nt: TGTGCCAGCAGTCGGGACACAGGGCGTAATGAAAAACTGTTTTTT
v_call: TRBV6-5; d_call: -; j_call: TRBJ2-5; cdr3_length: 15; clone_size: -; cdr3_aa: CASSQPGLGQETQYF; cdr3_nt: TGTGCCAGCAGTCAACCGGGACTCGGACAAGAGACCCAGTACTTC
v_call: TRBV19; d_call: -; j_call: TRBJ2-7; cdr3_length: 14; clone_size: -; cdr3_aa: CASKATDNHYEQYF; cdr3_nt: TGTGCCAGTAAGGCGACAGACAACCACTACGAGCAGTACTTC
v_call: TRBV27; d_call: TRBD1; j_call: TRBJ2-5; cdr3_length: 18; clone_size: -; cdr3_aa: CASSPFSPGTDIGETQYF; cdr3_nt: TGTGCCAGCAGTCCATTTTCACCAGGGACAGATATAGGAGAGACCCAGTACTTC
v_call: TRBV5-1; d_call: TRBD2; j_call: TRBJ2-1; cdr3_length: 14; clone_size: -; cdr3_aa: CASSLSSGTPKQFF; cdr3_nt: TGCGCCAGCAGCTTGTCTAGCGGGACCCCTAAGCAGTTCTTC
v_call: TRBV6-7; d_call: TRBD1; j_call: TRBJ2-7; cdr3_length: 14; clone_size: -; cdr3_aa: CASRYRQGSYEQYF; cdr3_nt: TGTGCCAGCCGCTATCGACAGGGGTCCTACGAGCAGTACTTC
v_call: TRBV9; d_call: TRBD1; j_call: TRBJ2-7; cdr3_length: 15; clone_size: -; cdr3_aa: CASSRVGQGVVEQYF; cdr3_nt: TGTGCCAGCAGCAGAGTAGGACAGGGGGTGGTCGAGCAGTACTTC
v_call: TRBV9; d_call: TRBD1; j_call: TRBJ1-1; cdr3_length: 15; clone_size: -; cdr3_aa: CASSVTGQGNTEAFF; cdr3_nt: TGTGCCAGCAGCGTGACGGGACAGGGTAACACTGAAGCTTTCTTT
v_call: TRBV15; d_call: -; j_call: TRBJ1-3; cdr3_length: 16; clone_size: -; cdr3_aa: CATSRDPVSSGNTIYF; cdr3_nt: TGTGCCACCAGCAGAGATCCGGTTAGCTCTGGAAACACCATATATTTT
v_call: TRBV4-2; d_call: TRBD1; j_call: TRBJ1-2; cdr3_length: 16; clone_size: -; cdr3_aa: CASSPVIEQGAWGYTF; cdr3_nt: TGTGCCAGCAGCCCCGTTATCGAACAGGGGGCATGGGGCTACACCTTC
v_call: TRBV5-4; d_call: TRBD2; j_call: TRBJ2-3; cdr3_length: 14; clone_size: -; cdr3_aa: CASPGRGVTDTQYF; cdr3_nt: TGTGCCAGCCCCGGCCGGGGGGTCACAGATACGCAGTATTTT
v_call: TRBV7-3; d_call: TRBD2; j_call: TRBJ2-3; cdr3_length: 15; clone_size: -; cdr3_aa: CASSLSGGAGDTQYF; cdr3_nt: TGTGCCAGCAGCTTATCCGGGGGGGCGGGAGATACGCAGTATTTT
v_call: TRBV30; d_call: -; j_call: TRBJ2-5; cdr3_length: 13; clone_size: -; cdr3_aa: CAWSAPGKETQYF; cdr3_nt: TGTGCCTGGAGTGCCCCGGGGAAAGAGACCCAGTACTTC
v_call: TRBV9; d_call: TRBD1; j_call: TRBJ1-1; cdr3_length: 15; clone_size: -; cdr3_aa: CASSAYGTVNTEAFF; cdr3_nt: TGTGCCAGCAGCGCGTACGGGACAGTGAACACTGAAGCTTTCTTT
v_call: TRBV6-4; d_call: -; j_call: TRBJ1-5; cdr3_length: 19; clone_size: -; cdr3_aa: CASSVPTPCVRCANQPQHF; cdr3_nt: TGTGCCAGCAGTGTTCCAACCCCATGTGTCAGGTGTGCCAATCAGCCCCAGCATTTT
v_call: TRBV29-1; d_call: TRBD1; j_call: TRBJ2-5; cdr3_length: 14; clone_size: once; cdr3_aa: CSVGGVDRGESQYF; cdr3_nt: TGCAGCGTTGGGGGGGTGGACAGGGGGGAGTCCCAGTACTTC
v_call: TRBV7-9; d_call: -; j_call: TRBJ1-1; cdr3_length: 15; clone_size: -; cdr3_aa: CASSLAGGVNTEAFF; cdr3_nt: TGTGCCAGCAGCTTAGCGGGGGGTGTGAACACTGAAGCTTTCTTT
v_call: TRBV7-2; d_call: TRBD2; j_call: TRBJ2-3; cdr3_length: 16; clone_size: -; cdr3_aa: CASSLAWTSGTDTQYF; cdr3_nt: TGTGCCAGCAGCTTAGCCTGGACTAGCGGCACAGATACGCAGTATTTT
v_call: TRBV29-1; d_call: -; j_call: TRBJ2-6; cdr3_length: 15; clone_size: -; cdr3_aa: CSVQEVGSGANVLTF; cdr3_nt: TGCAGCGTGCAGGAGGTAGGGTCTGGGGCCAACGTCCTGACTTTC
v_call: TRBV27; d_call: -; j_call: TRBJ1-4; cdr3_length: 15; clone_size: -; cdr3_aa: CASSETGGLNEKLFF; cdr3_nt: TGTGCCAGCAGTGAAACCGGGGGGCTCAATGAAAAACTGTTTTTT
v_call: TRBV9; d_call: TRBD2; j_call: TRBJ2-7; cdr3_length: 15; clone_size: -; cdr3_aa: CASSVGGLANLEQYF; cdr3_nt: TGTGCCAGCAGCGTTGGGGGACTAGCGAACTTGGAGCAGTACTTC